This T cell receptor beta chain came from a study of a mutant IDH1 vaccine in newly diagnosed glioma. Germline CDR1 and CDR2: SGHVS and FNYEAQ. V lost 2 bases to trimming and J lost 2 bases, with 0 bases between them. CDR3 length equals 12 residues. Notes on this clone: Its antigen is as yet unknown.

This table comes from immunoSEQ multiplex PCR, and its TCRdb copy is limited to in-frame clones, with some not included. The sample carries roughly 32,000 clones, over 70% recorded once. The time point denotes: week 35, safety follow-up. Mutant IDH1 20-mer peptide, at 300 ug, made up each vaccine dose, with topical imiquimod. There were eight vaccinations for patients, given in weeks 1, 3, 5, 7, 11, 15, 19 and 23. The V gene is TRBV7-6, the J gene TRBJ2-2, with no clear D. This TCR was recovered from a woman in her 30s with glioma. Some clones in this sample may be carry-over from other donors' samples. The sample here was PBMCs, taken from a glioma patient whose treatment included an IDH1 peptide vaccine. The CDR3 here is CASSLNTGELFF. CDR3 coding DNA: TGTGCCAGCAGCTTAAACACCGGGGAGCTGTTTTTT.